Each of the 12 T cell receptor beta chains below was sequenced from the same sample in a study of response to subunit inactivated influenza vaccine. TCRdb re-called the RT-PCR reads through MiXCR, storing one row per CDR3 protein. Found here are some 550,000 distinct CDR3 sequences, around 21% of them singletons; the top ten hold around 2.8%. These same data were also listed under a study on T cells expressing NK-cell markers. That work states: 5'RACE template switching with UMIs generated TCR beta cDNA.

The material was CD4+ T cells sorted from PBMCs, obtained roughly 13 days after vaccination. The receptors come from a man aged 50-59 years who received an inactivated influenza vaccine.

The genes are TRBV6-2 or TRBV6-3 and TRBJ2-1; 8 bases are a match to TRBD2. CDR1 MNHEY and CDR2 SVGEGT come from the germline V gene. Trimming took 7 bases from V and 4 from J; bases not matched to a gene: 9. CDR3 length: 15 residues. The CDR3 bases are TGTGCCAGCACCCGTGGCCTAGCGGGTTACAATGAGCAGTTCTTC. Amino acids: CASTRGLAGYNEQFF.

This clonotype was counted many times. The chain employs TRBV7-2 and TRBJ2-1; 11 bases fit TRBD2. This CDR3 has 15 residues. Germline V gene lookup returns CDR1 SGHTA and CDR2 FQGNSA. V was clipped by 6 bases and J by 7 bases; unmatched bases: 8. In DNA, the CDR3 is TGTGCCAGCAGTTTGTTAGCGGGGGGGGGGAATGAGCAGTTCTTC. It is translated as CASSLLAGGGNEQFF.

This clonotype appeared a few times. J is TRBJ1-4 and V is TRBV6-1; D is uncertain. V lost 5 bases and J 3 bases, leaving 13 bases between the germline ends. CDR3 length: 15 residues. Germline lookup yields CDR1 MNHNS and CDR2 SASEGT. The CDR3 reads CASSRSLGANEKLFF. The CDR3 region has the DNA TGTGCCAGCAGTCGAAGTCTAGGCGCTAATGAAAAACTGTTTTTT.

This clonotype has more than one count but fewer than ten. The rearrangement uses TRBV28 and TRBJ2-6, with a possible D match to TRBD1 (6 bases). In germline, CDR1 is MDHEN, CDR2 SYDVKM. V lost 6 bases and J lost 4, with 13 bases in between. This CDR3 has 15 residues. The CDR3 loop reads CASSTTGSGANVLTF. The CDR3 coding sequence is TGTGCCAGCAGCACTACAGGGTCCGGGGCCAACGTCCTGACTTTC. The variable domain in full, completed from reference TRBV28 and TRBJ2-6, reads DVKVTQSSRYLVKRTGEKVFLECVQDMDHENMFWYRQDPGLGLRLIYFSYDVKMKEKGDIPEGYSVSREKKERFSLILESASTNQTSMYLCASSTTGSGANVLTFGAGSRLTVL.

The chain recombines TRBV27 with TRBJ2-7; TRBD1 matches at 11 bases. The germline CDR1 and CDR2 sequences are MNHEY and SMNVEV (reference sequence). The J segment lost 5 bases and the V segment lost 5 bases, leaving 5 bases of the junction unmatched. The CDR3 is 14 amino acids. This CDR3 reads CASSPDRGLHEQYF. The CDR3 nucleotides read TGTGCCAGCAGTCCGGACAGGGGGCTCCACGAGCAGTACTTC.

V and J are TRBV7-8 and TRBJ2-2, with 12 bases identical to TRBD2. Trimming at V came to 6 bases and at J to 1 base, leaving 6 bases not matched to a gene. Germline V gene lookup returns CDR1 SGHVS and CDR2 FQNEAQ. This CDR3 has 17 amino acids. CDR3 in DNA: TGTGCCAGCAGGAAGACTAGCGGGGGAAGGAACACCGGGGAGCTGTTTTTT. This gives the protein CASRKTSGGRNTGELFF.

The J gene is TRBJ2-7, the V gene TRBV7-2; 10 bases are shared with TRBD2. This CDR3 region has 15 residues. The V and J ends lost 6 bases and 4 bases, in that order; junction bases with no gene match: 9. Germline CDR1 is SGHTA and CDR2 is FQGNSA. The CDR3 sequence is CASSNPGLATYEQYF. DNA of the CDR3: TGTGCCAGCAGTAACCCGGGACTAGCGACTTACGAGCAGTACTTC.

The chain employs TRBV27 and TRBJ2-7; the match to TRBD2 covers 7 bases. J was trimmed by 3 bases and V by 8 bases; bases with no gene match: 16. The CDR3 spans 16 residues. Germline assignment: CDR1 MNHEY and CDR2 SMNVEV (reference sequence). The chain's CDR3 is CASGSSGLGSFYEQYF. The CDR3 region has the DNA TGTGCCAGCGGCTCCAGCGGACTAGGCTCCTTCTACGAGCAGTACTTC.

This clonotype has more than one count but fewer than ten. The V call is TRBV2, the J call TRBJ2-7; 13 positions match TRBD2. Germline V gives CDR1 SNHLY, CDR2 FYNNEI. V dropped 10 bases and J dropped 12; count of bases not matched to a gene: 9. This CDR3 spans 12 amino acids. The CDR3 bases are TGTGCCACCGGGACTAGCGGGATAGGCCGGTACTTC. Encoded protein: CATGTSGIGRYF.

This clonotype was detected many times. V and J are TRBV4-3 and TRBJ2-7; 11 positions agree with TRBD1. Germline V gives CDR1 LGHNA, CDR2 YSLEER. Trimming removed 1 base from V and 9 bases from J; junction bases left unmatched: 17. The CDR3 is made up of 18 amino acids. The CDR3: CASSQGTGGLTHFMRQYF. In DNA, the CDR3 is TGCGCCAGCAGCCAAGGGACAGGGGGCCTCACCCACTTTATGAGGCAGTACTTC.

The chain recombines TRBV6-2 or TRBV6-3 with TRBJ2-2; 7 nucleotides agree with TRBD2. After removal of 4 bases from V and 4 bases from J, the junction contained 6 bases not matched to a gene. The germline V gene encodes CDR1 MNHEY and CDR2 SVGEGT. CDR3 length equals 15 residues. In DNA, the CDR3 is TGTGCCAGCAGTTCCACTAGCGTCAGCACCGGGGAGCTGTTTTTT. It translates to CASSSTSVSTGELFF.

Many counts were recorded for this clonotype. The rearrangement uses TRBV28 and TRBJ2-2; no clear D. Looked up from germline, CDR1 is MDHEN and CDR2 is SYDVKM. This CDR3 is built from 13 residues. V was pared by 4 bases and J by 5 bases, with 8 bases between. CDR3 loop: CASSSRQTGELFF. The CDR3 DNA reads TGTGCCAGCAGTTCTCGTCAGACCGGGGAGCTGTTTTTT.